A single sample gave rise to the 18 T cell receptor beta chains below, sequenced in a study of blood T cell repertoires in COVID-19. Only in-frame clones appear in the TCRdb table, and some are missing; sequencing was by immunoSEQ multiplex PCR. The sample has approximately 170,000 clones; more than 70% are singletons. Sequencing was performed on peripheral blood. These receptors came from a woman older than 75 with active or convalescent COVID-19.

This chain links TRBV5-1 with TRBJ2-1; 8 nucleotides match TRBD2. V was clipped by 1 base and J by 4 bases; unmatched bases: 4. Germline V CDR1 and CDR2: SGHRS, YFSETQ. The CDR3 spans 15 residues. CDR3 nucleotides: TGCGCCAGCAGCTTGAGGCGGGAGGCTTACAATGAGCAGTTCTTC. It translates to CASSLRREAYNEQFF.

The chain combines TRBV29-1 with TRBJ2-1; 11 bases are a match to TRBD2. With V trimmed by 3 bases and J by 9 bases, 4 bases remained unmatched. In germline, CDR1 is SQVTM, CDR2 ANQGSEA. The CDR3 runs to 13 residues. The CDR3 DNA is TGCAGCGTTGAGAGACTAGCGGGGCCTGAGCAGTTCTTC. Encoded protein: CSVERLAGPEQFF.

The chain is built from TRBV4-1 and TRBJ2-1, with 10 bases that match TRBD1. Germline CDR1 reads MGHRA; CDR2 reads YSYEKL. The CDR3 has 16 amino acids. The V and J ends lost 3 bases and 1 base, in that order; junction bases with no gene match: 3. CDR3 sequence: CASSHPDRGSYNEQFF. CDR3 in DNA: TGCGCCAGCAGCCACCCGGACAGGGGGTCCTACAATGAGCAGTTCTTC.

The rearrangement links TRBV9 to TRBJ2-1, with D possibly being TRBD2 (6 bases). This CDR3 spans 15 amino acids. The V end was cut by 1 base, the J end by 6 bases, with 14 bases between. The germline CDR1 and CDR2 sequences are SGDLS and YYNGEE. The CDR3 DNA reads TGTGCCAGCAGCGTACTCGCGGGATACTCCAATGAGCAGTTCTTC. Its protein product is CASSVLAGYSNEQFF.

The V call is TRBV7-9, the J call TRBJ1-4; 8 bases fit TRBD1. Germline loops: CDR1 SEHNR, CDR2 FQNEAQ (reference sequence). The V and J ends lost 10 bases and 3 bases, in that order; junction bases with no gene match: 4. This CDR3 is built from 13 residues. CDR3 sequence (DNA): TGTGCCATCCGGACAGGGTCTAATGAAAAACTGTTTTTT. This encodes CAIRTGSNEKLFF.

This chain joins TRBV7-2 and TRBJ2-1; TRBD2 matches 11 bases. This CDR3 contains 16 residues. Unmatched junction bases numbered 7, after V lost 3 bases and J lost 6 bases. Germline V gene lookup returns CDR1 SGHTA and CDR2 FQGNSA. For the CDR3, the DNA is TGTGCCAGCAGCTTTCGCCGACTAGCGGGGATCAATGAGCAGTTCTTC. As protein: CASSFRRLAGINEQFF.

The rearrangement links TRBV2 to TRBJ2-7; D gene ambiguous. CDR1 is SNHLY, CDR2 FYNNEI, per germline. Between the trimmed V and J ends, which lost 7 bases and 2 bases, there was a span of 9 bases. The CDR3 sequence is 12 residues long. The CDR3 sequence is CASTLLAYEQYF. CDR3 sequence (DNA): TGTGCCAGCACGCTACTTGCCTACGAGCAGTACTTC.

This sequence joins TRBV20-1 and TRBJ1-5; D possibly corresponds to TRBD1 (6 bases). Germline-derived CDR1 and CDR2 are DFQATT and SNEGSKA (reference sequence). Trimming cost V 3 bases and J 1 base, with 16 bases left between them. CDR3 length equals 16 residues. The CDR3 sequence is CSASPQGPRSNQPQHF. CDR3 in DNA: TGCAGTGCTAGTCCTCAGGGGCCCAGGAGCAATCAGCCCCAGCATTTT.

CDR3 sequence: CASSPAGGQETQYF. CDR3 sequence (DNA): TGCGCCAGCAGCCCCGCCGGCGGCCAAGAGACCCAGTACTTC. The chain combines TRBV5-1 with TRBJ2-5; no firm D call. V was cut by 4 bases and J by 1 base, with 11 bases left in between. The CDR3 runs to 14 residues. The germline gives CDR1 SGHRS, CDR2 YFSETQ.

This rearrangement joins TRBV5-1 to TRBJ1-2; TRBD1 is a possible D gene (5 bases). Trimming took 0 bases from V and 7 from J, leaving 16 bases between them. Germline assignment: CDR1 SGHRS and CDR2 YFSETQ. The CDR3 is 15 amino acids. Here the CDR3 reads CASSLEAGQAFGYTF. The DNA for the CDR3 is TGCGCCAGCAGCTTGGAAGCGGGGCAGGCTTTTGGCTACACCTTC.

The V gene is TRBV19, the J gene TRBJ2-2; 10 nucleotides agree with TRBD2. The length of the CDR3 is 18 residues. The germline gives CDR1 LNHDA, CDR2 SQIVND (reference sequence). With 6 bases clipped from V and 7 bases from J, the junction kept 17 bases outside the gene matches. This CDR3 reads CASRAGAYSGRASGELFF. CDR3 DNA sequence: TGTGCCAGTAGGGCAGGGGCGTACAGCGGGAGGGCGAGCGGGGAGCTGTTTTTT.

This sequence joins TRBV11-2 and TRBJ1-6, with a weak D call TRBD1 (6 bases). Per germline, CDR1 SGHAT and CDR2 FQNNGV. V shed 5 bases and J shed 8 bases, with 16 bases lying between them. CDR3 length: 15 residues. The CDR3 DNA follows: TGTGCCAGCAGCCTCGGGGGGCCTAACCATTCACCCCTCCACTTT. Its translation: CASSLGGPNHSPLHF.

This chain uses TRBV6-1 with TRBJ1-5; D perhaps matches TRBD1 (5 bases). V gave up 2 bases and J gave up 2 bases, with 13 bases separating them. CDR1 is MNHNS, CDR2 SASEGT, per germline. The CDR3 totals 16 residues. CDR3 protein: CASSERRGSGNQPQHF. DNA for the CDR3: TGTGCCAGCAGTGAACGTCGGGGGAGCGGCAATCAGCCCCAGCATTTT.

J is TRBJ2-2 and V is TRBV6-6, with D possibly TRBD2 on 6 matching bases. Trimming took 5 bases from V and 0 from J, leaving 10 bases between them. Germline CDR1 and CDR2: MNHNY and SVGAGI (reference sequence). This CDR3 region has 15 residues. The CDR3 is CASSQTSANTGELFF. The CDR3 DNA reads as TGTGCCAGCAGTCAGACTAGTGCGAACACCGGGGAGCTGTTTTTT.

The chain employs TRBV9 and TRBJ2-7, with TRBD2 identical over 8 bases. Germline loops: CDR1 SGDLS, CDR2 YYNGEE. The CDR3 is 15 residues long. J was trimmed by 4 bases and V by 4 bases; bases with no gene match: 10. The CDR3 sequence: CASSLFISGTYEQYF. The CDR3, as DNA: TGTGCCAGCAGCCTTTTTATTAGCGGGACTTACGAGCAGTACTTC. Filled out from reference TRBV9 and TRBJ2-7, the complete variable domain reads DSGVTQTPKHLITATGQRVTLRCSPRSGDLSVYWYQQSLDQGLQFLIQYYNGEERAKGNILERFSAQQFPDLHSELNLSSLELGDSALYFCASSLFISGTYEQYFGPGTRLTVT.

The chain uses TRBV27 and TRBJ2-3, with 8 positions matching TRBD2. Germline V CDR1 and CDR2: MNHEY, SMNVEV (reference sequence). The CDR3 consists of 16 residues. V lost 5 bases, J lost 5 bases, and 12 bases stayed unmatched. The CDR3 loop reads CASSTTLAGGRDTQYF. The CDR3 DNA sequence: TGTGCCAGCAGTACCACGCTAGCGGGCGGTCGAGATACGCAGTATTTT.

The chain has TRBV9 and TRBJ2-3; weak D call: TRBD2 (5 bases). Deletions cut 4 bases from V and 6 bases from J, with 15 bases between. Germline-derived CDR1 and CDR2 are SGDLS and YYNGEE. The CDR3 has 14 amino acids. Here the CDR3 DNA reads TGTGCCAGCAGCAATCCGAGAGGGCCGGATACGCAGTATTTT. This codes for CASSNPRGPDTQYF. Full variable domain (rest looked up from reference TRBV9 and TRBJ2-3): DSGVTQTPKHLITATGQRVTLRCSPRSGDLSVYWYQQSLDQGLQFLIQYYNGEERAKGNILERFSAQQFPDLHSELNLSSLELGDSALYFCASSNPRGPDTQYFGPGTRLTVL.

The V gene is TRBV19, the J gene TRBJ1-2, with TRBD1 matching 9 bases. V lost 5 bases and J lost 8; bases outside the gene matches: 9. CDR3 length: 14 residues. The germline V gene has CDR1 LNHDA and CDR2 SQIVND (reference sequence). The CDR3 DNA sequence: TGTGCCAGTAGTTTACAGGGGGCGTCGTACGGCTACACCTTC. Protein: CASSLQGASYGYTF. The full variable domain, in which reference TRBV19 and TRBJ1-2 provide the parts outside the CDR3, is DGGITQSPKYLFRKEGQNVTLSCEQNLNHDAMYWYRQDPGQGLRLIYYSQIVNDFQKGDIAEGYSVSREKKESFPLTVTSAQKNPTAFYLCASSLQGASYGYTFGSGTRLTVV.